This passage covers 31 T cell receptor beta chains from one sample sequenced in a study of shared clonotypes between healthy human individuals. Repertoires were generated with immunoSEQ multiplex PCR, while TCRdb's copy carries only in-frame clones and drops some. The sample yields 2,500,000 or so clones, more than 80% seen once. Sequenced input: naive CD4+ T cells sorted from blood. As for subset: CD45RA+ positively selected. The receptors come from a man aged 18 to 29 in good health.

The V gene is TRBV5-1, the J gene TRBJ2-7; the match to TRBD2 covers 14 bases. Trimming cost V 3 bases and J 5 bases; bases outside gene matches: 4. CDR1 is SGHRS, CDR2 YFSETQ, per germline. The CDR3 runs 15 residues. Here the CDR3 reads CASSSGLAGVDEQYF. The CDR3 DNA follows: TGCGCCAGCAGCTCGGGACTAGCGGGAGTTGACGAGCAGTACTTC. The full variable domain, its missing parts supplied by reference TRBV5-1 and TRBJ2-7, is KAGVTQTPRYLIKTRGQQVTLSCSPISGHRSVSWYQQTPGQGLQFLFEYFSETQRNKGNFPGRFSGRQFSNSRSEMNVSTLELGDSALYLCASSSGLAGVDEQYFGPGTRLTVT.

The chain has TRBV6-1 and TRBJ1-2, with a possible D match to TRBD1 (5 bases). This CDR3 contains 12 residues. Germline V gene lookup returns CDR1 MNHNS and CDR2 SASEGT. With 3 bases removed from V and 8 bases from J, the gap between germline ends came to 10 bases. Written as DNA, the CDR3 is TGTGCCAGCAGTGACTCAGGGATGGGCTACACCTTC. As protein: CASSDSGMGYTF.

About this clone itself: Other DNA sequences in this specimen translate into the identical CDR3. The chain uses TRBV5-1 and TRBJ2-5; 8 bases map to TRBD2. The CDR3 is made up of 15 amino acids. In germline, CDR1 is SGHRS, CDR2 YFSETQ. V lost 0 bases to trimming and J lost 5 bases; unmatched junction nucleotides: 6. The CDR3 here is CASSLEGLALETQYF. The CDR3 DNA follows: TGCGCCAGCAGCTTGGAAGGACTAGCTCTGGAGACCCAGTACTTC.

A single count supports this clone. The chain uses TRBV28 and TRBJ1-1, with 7 bases aligning to TRBD1. Unmatched junction bases numbered 12, after V lost 7 bases and J lost 1 base. The CDR3 has 16 amino acids. The germline V gene has CDR1 MDHEN and CDR2 SYDVKM. CDR3 region: CASTHPMTGWNTEAFF. CDR3 nucleotides: TGTGCCAGCACCCATCCGATGACAGGGTGGAACACTGAAGCTTTCTTT. Combining the CDR3 with reference TRBV28 and TRBJ1-1 gives the whole variable domain DVKVTQSSRYLVKRTGEKVFLECVQDMDHENMFWYRQDPGLGLRLIYFSYDVKMKEKGDIPEGYSVSREKKERFSLILESASTNQTSMYLCASTHPMTGWNTEAFFGQGTRLTVV.

The chain is built from TRBV27 and TRBJ2-2, with 9 bases fitting TRBD2. CDR1 and CDR2 (germline): MNHEY, SMNVEV (reference sequence). The CDR3 covers 17 residues. With 5 bases clipped from V and 7 bases from J, the junction kept 14 bases outside the gene matches. DNA for the CDR3: TGTGCCAGCAGTCGGCGGAGGGGCGGGGGGGCGAGCGGGGAGCTGTTTTTT. It specifies CASSRRRGGGASGELFF.

This clone was seen once. The CDR3: CASSLPTGSNTGELFF. CDR3 DNA sequence: TGTGCCAGCAGCCTCCCGACAGGGTCGAACACCGGGGAGCTGTTTTTT. The chain joins TRBV11-2 to TRBJ2-2; 7 bases align to TRBD1. Germline V gene lookup returns CDR1 SGHAT and CDR2 FQNNGV. The CDR3 covers 16 residues. Unmatched junction bases numbered 6, after V lost 5 bases and J lost 0 bases.

The chain carries TRBV29-1 and TRBJ2-1, with 8 bases that match TRBD1. After removal of 7 bases from V and 8 bases from J, the junction contained 10 bases not matched to a gene. CDR1 and CDR2 from the germline V gene are SQVTM and ANQGSEA. There are 13 residues in the CDR3. The CDR3 loop reads CSAHRGSYHEQFF. DNA of the CDR3: TGCAGCGCTCACAGGGGGTCCTATCATGAGCAGTTCTTC.

This clone was observed once. The chain combines TRBV15 with TRBJ1-5, with a possible D match to TRBD1 (6 bases). Germline values: CDR1 LNHNV, CDR2 YYDKDF (reference sequence). This CDR3 comprises 20 residues. V lost 0 bases and J 0 bases, leaving 21 bases between the germline ends. Here the CDR3 reads CATSRDSLQGRYPSNQPQHF. CDR3 nucleotide sequence: TGTGCCACCAGCAGAGATTCGCTCCAGGGGCGATACCCTAGCAATCAGCCCCAGCATTTT.

Worth noting for this clone: Other DNA sequences in this sample translate to the same CDR3. The V and J genes are TRBV11-2 and TRBJ1-1, with unresolved D. Trimming stripped 6 bases from V and 11 bases from J, with 16 bases between. The V gene's germline CDR1 is SGHAT and CDR2 FQNNGV. This CDR3 region has 12 residues. Here the CDR3 DNA reads TGTGCCAGCAGTTATGCTGGACCGGACGCTTTCTTT. It specifies CASSYAGPDAFF.

This clone occurred once. V gene TRBV19 combines with J gene TRBJ1-2, with no clear D. CDR1 is LNHDA and CDR2 is SQIVND in the germline V gene (reference sequence). V lost 6 bases and J 0 bases, leaving 14 bases between the germline ends. CDR3 length: 15 amino acids. CDR3 residues: CASRREKGPNYGYTF. For the CDR3, the DNA is TGTGCCAGTAGAAGGGAGAAGGGCCCTAACTATGGCTACACCTTC.

Remarks on this clone: The sample holds other DNA sequences that translate to the same CDR3. The genes are TRBV11-2 and TRBJ1-2; D gene unclear. Between the trimmed V and J ends, which lost 0 bases and 0 bases, there was a span of 5 bases. Germline V lookup: CDR1 SGHAT, CDR2 FQNNGV. This CDR3 spans 14 amino acids. The CDR3 bases are TGTGCCAGCAGCTTAGATGGCGCTAACTATGGCTACACCTTC. Amino acid sequence: CASSLDGANYGYTF.

This clone was seen a single time. V gene TRBV5-1 combines with J gene TRBJ2-5, with D unclear. With 1 base removed from V and 5 bases from J, the gap between germline ends came to 9 bases. This CDR3 comprises 13 residues. Germline values: CDR1 SGHRS, CDR2 YFSETQ. DNA for the CDR3: TGCGCCAGCAGCTTGATTACGTGGGAGACCCAGTACTTC. This translates into CASSLITWETQYF.

V and J are TRBV18 and TRBJ1-6; unclear D gene. Deletions cut 6 bases from V and 0 bases from J, with 12 bases between. Looked up from germline, CDR1 is KGHSH and CDR2 is LQKENI. This CDR3 is 16 amino acids long. The CDR3 DNA follows: TGTGCCAGCTCTACCCGTATTAGCTCCTATAATTCACCCCTCCACTTT. Encoded protein: CASSTRISSYNSPLHF.

V usage is TRBV5-4 and J usage is TRBJ2-1; no definite D call. The V end lost 4 bases, the J end lost 1 base, and 9 bases lay between the germline ends. Germline loops: CDR1 SGHNT, CDR2 YYREEE (reference sequence). CDR3 length: 14 residues. In nucleotides, the CDR3 is TGTGCCAGCAGCCCTGACCCTTCCTACAATGAGCAGTTCTTC. Protein sequence: CASSPDPSYNEQFF.

V and J are TRBV5-1 and TRBJ2-3; TRBD2 agrees at 9 bases. This CDR3 is 18 amino acids long. Germline V gives CDR1 SGHRS, CDR2 YFSETQ. The V gene end was trimmed by 4 bases and the J gene end by 0 bases; junction bases not matched to a gene: 12. The CDR3 sequence: CASSRIAGVRNSTDTQYF. The CDR3 DNA reads TGCGCCAGCAGCCGAATAGCGGGAGTTCGCAATAGCACAGATACGCAGTATTTT.

About this clone: This same CDR3 is encoded by further DNA sequences in the sample. V gene TRBV5-1 combines with J gene TRBJ2-3; D may be TRBD1 (5 bases). Germline lookup yields CDR1 SGHRS and CDR2 YFSETQ. The CDR3 contains 14 residues. Trimming shortened V by 0 bases and J by 4 bases, and 9 bases separated the two germline ends. CDR3 protein: CASSLGQSPDTQYF. The CDR3, as DNA: TGCGCCAGCAGCTTGGGACAGAGCCCAGATACGCAGTATTTT. The complete variable domain, with remaining parts taken from reference TRBV5-1 and TRBJ2-3, reads KAGVTQTPRYLIKTRGQQVTLSCSPISGHRSVSWYQQTPGQGLQFLFEYFSETQRNKGNFPGRFSGRQFSNSRSEMNVSTLELGDSALYLCASSLGQSPDTQYFGPGTRLTVL.

This chain uses TRBV18 with TRBJ1-2; D not certain. The V gene lost 2 bases and the J gene lost 8 bases, with 15 bases spanning the gap. The CDR3 runs to 14 residues. Germline CDR1 is KGHSH and CDR2 is LQKENI. This chain's CDR3 is CASSPGQVGEGYTF. CDR3 nucleotide sequence: TGTGCCAGCTCACCAGGGCAGGTCGGAGAGGGCTACACCTTC.

The rearrangement joins TRBV5-4 to TRBJ2-7; D is unresolved. The CDR3 length is 12 residues. The germline CDR1 and CDR2 sequences are SGHNT and YYREEE (reference sequence). V was pared by 0 bases and J by 6 bases, with 7 bases between. DNA of the CDR3: TGTGCCAGCAGCTTGGGGCTAACCGAGCAGTACTTC. This encodes CASSLGLTEQYF.

J is TRBJ1-6 and V is TRBV5-4, with D possibly TRBD1 on 6 matching bases. CDR1 SGHNT and CDR2 YYREEE come from the germline V gene (reference sequence). Trimming stripped 9 bases from V and 7 bases from J, with 14 bases between. The CDR3 is 13 residues long. The chain's CDR3 is CAMGAAGNSPLHF. DNA of the CDR3: TGTGCCATGGGGGCCGCTGGGAATTCACCCCTCCACTTT.

The genes are TRBV28 and TRBJ2-1; 11 positions agree with TRBD1. From germline, CDR1 is MDHEN and CDR2 SYDVKM. This CDR3 comprises 15 residues. The trim removed 5 bases at V and 5 bases at J, leaving 5 bases unmatched. The CDR3 DNA is TGTGCCAGCAGTACGCCGGGACAGGGGGACAATGAGCAGTTCTTC. This codes for CASSTPGQGDNEQFF.

This clone was seen only a few times. This rearrangement joins TRBV5-4 to TRBJ1-6; TRBD1 aligns across 9 bases. Germline values: CDR1 SGHNT, CDR2 YYREEE (reference sequence). With 2 bases clipped from V and 12 bases from J, the junction kept 6 bases outside the gene matches. There are 14 residues in the CDR3. The CDR3: CASSFRDRDLPLHF. The CDR3 DNA follows: TGTGCCAGCAGCTTCCGGGACAGGGATTTACCCCTCCACTTT.

This clone appeared a few times. The chain is built from TRBV10-1 and TRBJ2-2; no clear D gene. The germline V gene has CDR1 WNHNN and CDR2 SYGVQD (reference sequence). This CDR3 contains 12 residues. With 5 bases removed from V and 6 bases from J, the gap between germline ends came to 7 bases. Written as DNA, the CDR3 is TGCGCCAGCAGTTTTAGGGCCGGGGAGCTGTTTTTT. This gives the protein CASSFRAGELFF.

V gene TRBV5-1 combines with J gene TRBJ1-2; TRBD1 might be the D (6 bases). V was trimmed by 4 bases and J by 4 bases, leaving 11 bases between them. This CDR3 contains 13 residues. From germline, CDR1 is SGHRS and CDR2 YFSETQ. The DNA for the CDR3 is TGCGCCAGCAGCGACAGGACCGGCTATGGCTACACCTTC. Its protein is CASSDRTGYGYTF.

The V and J genes are TRBV18 and TRBJ1-4, with D perhaps matching TRBD1 (5 bases). Looked up from germline, CDR1 is KGHSH and CDR2 is LQKENI. The CDR3 contains 14 residues. The ends were cut back, 3 bases at V and 5 bases at J, with 10 bases in the middle. The CDR3 sequence: CASSPSGANEKLFF. The CDR3, as DNA: TGTGCCAGCTCACCCTCTGGGGCGAATGAAAAACTGTTTTTT.

The gene calls are TRBV11-2 and TRBJ2-7, with 10 bases that match TRBD1. With V trimmed by 2 bases and J by 7 bases, 5 bases remained unmatched. This CDR3 comprises 14 residues. Germline assignment: CDR1 SGHAT and CDR2 FQNNGV. CDR3 in DNA: TGTGCCAGCAGCTTAAGGGACAGGGGAGTTGAGCAGTACTTC. Translating it yields CASSLRDRGVEQYF.

V usage is TRBV5-1 and J usage is TRBJ1-4, with 10 positions matching TRBD1. Germline V lookup: CDR1 SGHRS, CDR2 YFSETQ. J gave up 8 bases and V 4 bases, and 8 bases lay outside the gene matches. The CDR3 runs 15 residues. In DNA form, the CDR3 reads TGCGCCAGCAGCCGATCCGGGACAGGGGTAGAAAAACTGTTTTTT. Its translation is CASSRSGTGVEKLFF.

This clone has a single count. The rearrangement links TRBV10-3 to TRBJ1-1, with a tentative D call TRBD1 (5 bases). This CDR3 contains 14 residues. The germline V and J ends were trimmed by 3 bases and 3 bases, with 11 bases remaining between them. Germline assignment: CDR1 ENHRY and CDR2 SYGVKD. As DNA, the CDR3 is TGTGCCATCAGTGATCGTGGGGGTTACACTGAAGCTTTCTTT. It codes for CAISDRGGYTEAFF.

The J gene is TRBJ2-7, the V gene TRBV18, with 7 bases identical to TRBD2. The V and J ends lost 3 bases and 7 bases, in that order; junction bases with no gene match: 9. The CDR3 is made up of 14 amino acids. Germline CDR1 is KGHSH and CDR2 is LQKENI. The CDR3 coding sequence is TGTGCCAGCTCACCGGGACTACCCTCCGGGGAGCAGTACTTC. Its translation: CASSPGLPSGEQYF. The full variable domain, completed using reference TRBV18 and TRBJ2-7, is NAGVMQNPRHLVRRRGQEARLRCSPMKGHSHVYWYRQLPEEGLKFMVYLQKENIIDESGMPKERFSAEFPKEGPSILRIQQVVRGDSAAYFCASSPGLPSGEQYFGPGTRLTVT.

V and J are TRBV2 and TRBJ2-1; D is ambiguous. This CDR3 has 14 amino acids. Trimming cost V 6 bases and J 1 base, with 10 bases left between them. Per germline, CDR1 SNHLY and CDR2 FYNNEI. CDR3 DNA: TGTGCCAGCAGAGGGCTGGATTCCTACAATGAGCAGTTCTTC. Translated, it gives CASRGLDSYNEQFF.

The gene calls are TRBV27 and TRBJ2-1; tentatively, D is TRBD2 (5 bases). In germline, CDR1 is MNHEY, CDR2 SMNVEV (reference sequence). CDR3 length equals 15 residues. Trimming removed 3 bases at V and 7 bases at J, with 16 bases between. The CDR3 DNA follows: TGTGCCAGCAGTTTCTCACGACTACCTGGGAATGAGCAGTTCTTC. It specifies CASSFSRLPGNEQFF.

In its sample, this clone was seen once. The V call is TRBV5-1, the J call TRBJ1-2, with unresolved D. Germline-derived CDR1 and CDR2 are SGHRS and YFSETQ. CDR3 length: 15 residues. The germline V and J ends were trimmed by 0 bases and 1 base, with 10 bases remaining between them. DNA for the CDR3: TGCGCCAGCAGCTTGGAATCGGCCCGTAACTATGGCTACACCTTC. This encodes CASSLESARNYGYTF.